Below are 32 T cell receptor beta chains sequenced from a single sample in a study of blood T cell repertoires in COVID-19. Clones were read by immunoSEQ multiplex PCR, and TCRdb kept only the in-frame ones, dropping some. The data show 120,000 or so clones, with over 65% seen just once and 3.8% held by the top ten. Sequencing was performed on peripheral blood. These receptor sequences come from a woman of 80 years or more with acute or convalescent COVID-19.

There are a few counts of this clone. The CDR3 region has the DNA TGTGCCAGCAGCGTGGGGACAGTAAACACCATATATTTT. This sequence encodes CASSVGTVNTIYF. This rearrangement joins TRBV11-2 to TRBJ1-3; 7 bases match TRBD1. The CDR3 is made up of 13 amino acids. V was clipped by 5 bases and J by 6 bases; unmatched bases: 4. Per the germline V gene, CDR1 is SGHAT and CDR2 is FQNNGV.

The chain links TRBV7-6 to TRBJ2-1, with TRBD2 identical over 13 bases. CDR1 and CDR2 from the germline V gene are SGHVS and FNYEAQ. The V segment lost 3 bases and the J segment 3 bases; nucleotides outside the gene matches: 5. The CDR3 contains 17 residues. The CDR3 reads CASSFRLAGGNYNEQFF. In DNA form, the CDR3 reads TGTGCCAGCAGCTTTAGACTAGCGGGGGGAAACTACAATGAGCAGTTCTTC.

This clone appeared once. This sequence joins TRBV5-4 and TRBJ2-5; weak D call: TRBD2 (6 bases). The ends were cut back, 2 bases at V and 6 bases at J, with 20 bases in the middle. Germline loops: CDR1 SGHNT, CDR2 YYREEE (reference sequence). The CDR3 consists of 16 residues. DNA for the CDR3: TGTGCCAGCAGCTTTTCTGCTCTAGCGATGTCTAAGACCCAGTACTTC. This encodes CASSFSALAMSKTQYF.

The chain recombines TRBV4-1 with TRBJ2-5, with 7 bases fitting TRBD2. The CDR3 has 15 residues. Germline-derived CDR1 and CDR2 are MGHRA and YSYEKL. J lost 5 bases, V lost 0 bases, and 6 bases had no gene match. The CDR3 protein is CASSQDPTSTETQYF. The CDR3 nucleotides read TGCGCCAGCAGCCAAGATCCGACTAGCACGGAGACCCAGTACTTC.

The V gene is TRBV7-2, the J gene TRBJ2-7, with D possibly matching TRBD2 (5 bases). CDR1 SGHTA and CDR2 FQGNSA come from the germline V gene. There are 13 residues in the CDR3. Trimming pared 3 bases from V and 1 base from J, leaving 7 bases between. The CDR3 reads CASSFRGSYEQYF. In DNA form, the CDR3 reads TGTGCCAGCAGCTTCCGGGGTTCCTACGAGCAGTACTTC.

The V and J genes are TRBV18 and TRBJ1-2, with D perhaps TRBD1 (6 bases). Trimming pared 0 bases from V and 2 bases from J, leaving 10 bases between. The CDR3 consists of 15 residues. Germline loops: CDR1 KGHSH, CDR2 LQKENI. The CDR3 loop is CASSPPTGSNYGYTF. In DNA, the CDR3 is TGTGCCAGCTCACCACCCACAGGGTCAAACTATGGCTACACCTTC.

This chain connects TRBV9 to TRBJ2-1; no clear D. The CDR3 runs to 15 residues. With 0 bases removed from V and 6 bases from J, the gap between germline ends came to 13 bases. The germline V gene has CDR1 SGDLS and CDR2 YYNGEE. This chain's CDR3 is CASSVGGSYFNEQFF. CDR3 in DNA: TGTGCCAGCAGCGTAGGAGGATCTTATTTCAATGAGCAGTTCTTC.

The genes are TRBV15 and TRBJ1-6, with no clear D. This CDR3 has 14 residues. Germline V gene lookup returns CDR1 LNHNV and CDR2 YYDKDF (reference sequence). The V gene lost 4 bases and the J gene lost 7 bases, with 11 bases spanning the gap. CDR3 loop: CATSTLSTNSPLHF. DNA of the CDR3: TGTGCCACCAGCACCTTAAGCACCAATTCACCCCTCCACTTT.

The CDR3 nucleotides read TGTGCCAGCAGTTTATGGCTAGCGGGAGGAGGGGGTGAGCAGTTCTTC. Translation gives CASSLWLAGGGGEQFF. This chain links TRBV27 with TRBJ2-1; 11 bases map to TRBD2. Per germline, CDR1 MNHEY and CDR2 SMNVEV (reference sequence). V was clipped by 1 base and J by 9 bases; unmatched bases: 8. CDR3 length: 16 amino acids.

The V call is TRBV7-2, the J call TRBJ1-6; 9 bases match TRBD1. CDR1 and CDR2 from the germline V gene are SGHTA and FQGNSA. CDR3 length equals 17 residues. V lost 1 base, J lost 10 bases, and 11 bases stayed unmatched. DNA of the CDR3: TGTGCCAGCAGCTTAGGGACGACAGGGGGTAGGGGATCACCCCTCCACTTT. This sequence encodes CASSLGTTGGRGSPLHF.

The genes are TRBV28 and TRBJ1-2; 8 bases line up with TRBD1. CDR3 size: 14 residues. Germline V gene sequence: CDR1 MDHEN, CDR2 SYDVKM. J lost 8 bases, V lost 2 bases, and 7 bases had no gene match. The CDR3 region has the DNA TGTGCCAGCAGTTTAAGGCAGGGGGCTTGGGGCTACACCTTC. Translated, it gives CASSLRQGAWGYTF.

The CDR3 loop is CASSTLSEKLFF. The DNA for the CDR3 is TGTGCCAGCTCAACCCTTAGTGAAAAACTGTTTTTT. The chain carries TRBV18 and TRBJ1-4; D uncertain. The germline V and J ends were trimmed by 5 bases and 7 bases, with 8 bases remaining between them. Germline V CDR1 and CDR2: KGHSH, LQKENI. The CDR3 contains 12 residues.

The V call is TRBV19, the J call TRBJ2-7; 10 bases are shared with TRBD2. CDR3 size: 15 residues. Germline lookup yields CDR1 LNHDA and CDR2 SQIVND (reference sequence). After removal of 5 bases from V and 0 bases from J, the junction contained 4 bases not matched to a gene. CDR3 residues: CASSPRTSGSYEQYF. The DNA of the CDR3 is TGTGCCAGTAGTCCGAGGACTAGCGGCTCCTACGAGCAGTACTTC.

J is TRBJ2-7 and V is TRBV5-4; 7 bases match TRBD1. The CDR3 has 14 residues. Unmatched junction bases numbered 4, after V lost 2 bases and J lost 2 bases. Germline CDR1 reads SGHNT; CDR2 reads YYREEE (reference sequence). Here the CDR3 reads CASSLNRGAYEQYF. The CDR3 bases are TGTGCCAGCAGCTTAAACAGGGGCGCCTACGAGCAGTACTTC.

This chain links TRBV14 with TRBJ1-6; TRBD1 is a possible D gene (5 bases). This CDR3 has 13 residues. Germline V gene sequence: CDR1 SGHDN, CDR2 FVKESK. V was trimmed by 4 bases and J by 8 bases, leaving 9 bases between them. The CDR3 region has the DNA TGTGCCAGCAGCCCCGGAGGGGATTCACCCCTCCACTTT. This gives the protein CASSPGGDSPLHF.

V and J are TRBV6-6 and TRBJ1-2; D is possibly TRBD1 (5 bases). Per the germline V gene, CDR1 is MNHNY and CDR2 is SVGAGI (reference sequence). Trimming stripped 5 bases from V and 3 bases from J, with 10 bases between. This CDR3 is built from 13 residues. The CDR3 is CASSPQGYYGYTF. DNA for the CDR3: TGTGCCAGCAGTCCCCAGGGTTACTATGGCTACACCTTC.

This clone was picked up a small number of times. The chain links TRBV2 to TRBJ1-2; TRBD1 might be the D (6 bases). CDR1 SNHLY and CDR2 FYNNEI come from the germline V gene. The CDR3 sequence is 13 residues long. V lost 7 bases to trimming and J lost 13 bases, with 22 bases between them. The CDR3 coding sequence is TGTGCCAGCATCCGGACAGAGAACTCCCCTCTCACCTTC. Residues: CASIRTENSPLTF. The full variable domain, in which reference TRBV2 and TRBJ1-2 provide the parts outside the CDR3, is EPEVTQTPSHQVTQMGQEVILRCVPISNHLYFYWYRQILGQKVEFLVSFYNNEISEKSEIFDDQFSVERPDGSNFTLKIRSTKLEDSAMYFCASIRTENSPLTFGSGTRLTVV.

The rearrangement joins TRBV10-1 to TRBJ1-1; 10 nucleotides line up with TRBD1. Germline V gene sequence: CDR1 WNHNN, CDR2 SYGVQD (reference sequence). The CDR3 length is 16 residues. V was pared by 5 bases and J by 5 bases, with 11 bases of the junction left unmatched. The DNA for the CDR3 is TGCGCCAGCAGTTCTACCGACAGGGGGCAGAATACTGAAGCTTTCTTT. Residues: CASSSTDRGQNTEAFF.

The chain has TRBV6-6 and TRBJ2-3; TRBD2 aligns across 13 bases. The CDR3 has 17 residues. Germline CDR1 and CDR2: MNHNY and SVGAGI (reference sequence). V gave up 5 bases and J gave up 2 bases; unmatched junction bases: 7. The CDR3 here is CASSPATSGGVTDTQYF. CDR3 in DNA: TGTGCCAGCAGTCCGGCCACTAGCGGGGGGGTCACAGATACGCAGTATTTT.

This rearrangement joins TRBV27 to TRBJ1-2, with D perhaps matching TRBD1 (6 bases). Trimming pared 9 bases from V and 5 bases from J, leaving 22 bases between. This CDR3 is built from 15 residues. In germline, CDR1 is MNHEY, CDR2 SMNVEV (reference sequence). The chain's CDR3 is CASSPSGTNYYGYTF. The CDR3 DNA sequence: TGTGCCAGTAGCCCCTCTGGGACAAATTATTATGGCTACACCTTC.

This sequence joins TRBV24-1 and TRBJ2-3; 10 positions agree with TRBD2. Losses at the gene ends were 5 bases for V and 2 bases for J; bases not matched to a gene: 6. CDR1 is KGHDR and CDR2 is SFDVKD in the germline V gene. The CDR3 is made up of 16 amino acids. CDR3 bases: TGTGCCACCAGTGTCGCTAGCGGGGGTTCCACAGATACGCAGTATTTT. Protein: CATSVASGGSTDTQYF.

J is TRBJ2-1 and V is TRBV5-1; D remains unclear. This CDR3 region has 14 residues. The germline V gene has CDR1 SGHRS and CDR2 YFSETQ. The V end lost 0 bases, the J end lost 10 bases, and 14 bases lay between the germline ends. This chain's CDR3 is CASSLEVAETEQFF. Written as DNA, the CDR3 is TGCGCCAGCAGCTTGGAGGTAGCAGAAACAGAGCAGTTCTTC.

The V and J genes are TRBV4-2 and TRBJ2-2; D gene ambiguous. V was shortened by 0 bases and J by 7 bases, with 6 bases between the two germline ends. This CDR3 has 13 residues. CDR1 is LGHNA and CDR2 is YNFKEQ in the germline V gene. The CDR3 protein is CASSQEPSGELFF. Here the CDR3 DNA reads TGTGCCAGCAGCCAAGAGCCCAGCGGGGAGCTGTTTTTT.

The chain couples TRBV27 to TRBJ1-4, with a weak D call TRBD1 (6 bases). Trimming removed 3 bases at V and 5 bases at J, with 10 bases between. In germline, CDR1 is MNHEY, CDR2 SMNVEV (reference sequence). The CDR3 is 14 amino acids. The CDR3 is CASSFQGRNEKLFF. DNA for the CDR3: TGTGCCAGCAGTTTCCAGGGGCGGAATGAAAAACTGTTTTTT.

This chain joins TRBV10-3 and TRBJ2-3, with a possible D match to TRBD2 (5 bases). Trimming shortened V by 7 bases and J by 0 bases, and 17 bases separated the two germline ends. Germline CDR1 ENHRY, CDR2 SYGVKD. The CDR3 runs to 16 residues. CDR3 protein: CAINGPSRTSTDTQYF. The CDR3 DNA reads TGTGCCATCAACGGACCTAGCCGGACTAGCACAGATACGCAGTATTTT.

The chain joins TRBV6-5 to TRBJ2-3, with 7 bases that match TRBD1. Germline CDR1 MNHEY, CDR2 SVGAGI. CDR3 length: 12 residues. V shed 7 bases, J shed 7 bases, and the junction held 5 bases outside the gene matches. CDR3 nucleotide sequence: TGTGCCAGCAAGGACAGGTCTAATACGCAGTATTTT. It is translated as CASKDRSNTQYF.

This clone was seen only a few times. In the same sample, other DNA sequences code for this CDR3. The rearrangement links TRBV3-1 (or the pseudogene TRBV3-2) to TRBJ1-1, with 9 nucleotides matching TRBD1. This CDR3 comprises 13 residues. V lost 5 bases and J lost 4; bases outside the gene matches: 2. Germline V gives CDR1 LGHDT, CDR2 YNNKEL (reference sequence). The CDR3 loop is CASSTTGGTEAFF. The DNA of the CDR3 is TGTGCCAGCAGCACGACAGGGGGCACTGAAGCTTTCTTT.

The chain joins TRBV28 to TRBJ2-6, with D unclear. V was clipped by 5 bases and J by 0 bases, with 14 bases between them. This CDR3 has 17 amino acids. Germline loops: CDR1 MDHEN, CDR2 SYDVKM. In DNA form, the CDR3 reads TGTGCCAGCAGTATACGCGGCGGAAACTCTGGGGCCAACGTCCTGACTTTC. Its protein is CASSIRGGNSGANVLTF. Looking up the rest from reference TRBV28 and TRBJ2-6 gives the full variable domain: DVKVTQSSRYLVKRTGEKVFLECVQDMDHENMFWYRQDPGLGLRLIYFSYDVKMKEKGDIPEGYSVSREKKERFSLILESASTNQTSMYLCASSIRGGNSGANVLTFGAGSRLTVL.

This chain connects TRBV10-1 to TRBJ2-7; 9 bases line up with TRBD2. This CDR3 has 15 amino acids. Germline lookup yields CDR1 WNHNN and CDR2 SYGVQD (reference sequence). Trimming at V came to 2 bases and at J to 7 bases, leaving 9 bases not matched to a gene. CDR3 sequence (DNA): TGCGCCAGCAGTGAGGCTAGCGGGGCCCCGGGGGAGCAGTACTTC. Protein sequence: CASSEASGAPGEQYF.

The chain links TRBV29-1 to TRBJ1-6; 10 positions agree with TRBD1. V dropped 5 bases and J dropped 8; count of bases not matched to a gene: 3. Germline V gene sequence: CDR1 SQVTM, CDR2 ANQGSEA. The CDR3 is made up of 13 amino acids. The CDR3 spells CSVKGQGDSPLHF. CDR3 sequence (DNA): TGCAGCGTTAAAGGACAGGGGGATTCACCCCTCCACTTT.

The chain couples TRBV7-9 to TRBJ2-3, with TRBD1 matching 10 bases. Unmatched junction bases numbered 2, after V lost 3 bases and J lost 5 bases. Germline CDR1 is SEHNR and CDR2 is FQNEAQ (reference sequence). The CDR3 is 14 residues long. CDR3 sequence reads: CASSLTGGLDTQYF. CDR3 nucleotide sequence: TGTGCCAGCAGCTTGACAGGGGGCCTAGATACGCAGTATTTT.

This chain uses TRBV10-3 with TRBJ2-1; TRBD2 agrees at 11 bases. The germline V gene has CDR1 ENHRY and CDR2 SYGVKD. Losses at the gene ends were 7 bases for V and 8 bases for J; bases not matched to a gene: 4. There are 13 residues in the CDR3. CDR3: CAIKGLAEDEQFF. The CDR3 nucleotides read TGTGCCATCAAGGGACTAGCGGAAGATGAGCAGTTCTTC.